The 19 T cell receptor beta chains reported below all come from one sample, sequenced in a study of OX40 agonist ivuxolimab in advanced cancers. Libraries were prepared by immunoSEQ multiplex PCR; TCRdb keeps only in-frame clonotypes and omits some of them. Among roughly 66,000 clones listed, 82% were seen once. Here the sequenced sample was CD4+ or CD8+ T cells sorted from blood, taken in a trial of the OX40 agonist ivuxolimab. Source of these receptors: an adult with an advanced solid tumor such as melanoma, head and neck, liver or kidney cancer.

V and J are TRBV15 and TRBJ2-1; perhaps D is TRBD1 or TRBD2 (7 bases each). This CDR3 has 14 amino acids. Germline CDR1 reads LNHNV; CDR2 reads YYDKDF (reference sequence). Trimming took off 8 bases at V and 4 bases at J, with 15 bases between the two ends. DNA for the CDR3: TGTGCCACCGGCCAGGGGGGGGGTTACAATGAGCAGTTCTTC. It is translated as CATGQGGGYNEQFF.

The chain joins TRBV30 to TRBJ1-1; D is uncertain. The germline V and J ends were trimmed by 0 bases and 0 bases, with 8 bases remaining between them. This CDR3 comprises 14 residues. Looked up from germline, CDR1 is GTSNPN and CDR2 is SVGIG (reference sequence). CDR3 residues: CAWSVVGLNTEAFF. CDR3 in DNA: TGTGCCTGGAGTGTAGTTGGCTTGAACACTGAAGCTTTCTTT.

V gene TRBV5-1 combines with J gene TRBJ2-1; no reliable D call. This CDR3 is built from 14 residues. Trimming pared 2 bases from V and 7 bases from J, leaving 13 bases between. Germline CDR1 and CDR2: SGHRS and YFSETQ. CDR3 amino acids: CASSLGQVWNEQFF. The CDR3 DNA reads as TGCGCCAGCAGCTTAGGGCAGGTTTGGAATGAGCAGTTCTTC.

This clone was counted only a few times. CDR3 bases: TGTGCCAGCAGCTTAACAGGGGGCGAGGGTGAAGCTTTCTTT. Its translation is CASSLTGGEGEAFF. The rearrangement joins TRBV7-9 to TRBJ1-1, with TRBD1 matching 9 bases. Germline assignment: CDR1 SEHNR and CDR2 FQNEAQ (reference sequence). V was clipped by 2 bases and J by 7 bases; unmatched bases: 5. The CDR3 covers 14 residues.

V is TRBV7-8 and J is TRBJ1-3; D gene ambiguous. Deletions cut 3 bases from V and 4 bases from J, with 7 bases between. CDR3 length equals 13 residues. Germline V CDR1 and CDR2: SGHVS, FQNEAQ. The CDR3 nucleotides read TGTGCCAGCAGCTTGGGCAGGGGAAACACCATATATTTT. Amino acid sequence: CASSLGRGNTIYF.

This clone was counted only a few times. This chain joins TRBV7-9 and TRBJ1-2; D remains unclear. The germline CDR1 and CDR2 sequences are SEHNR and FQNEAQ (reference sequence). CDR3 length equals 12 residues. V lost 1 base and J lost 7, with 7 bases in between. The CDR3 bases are TGTGCCAGCAGCTTAGGGGCGGCTGGCTACACCTTC. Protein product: CASSLGAAGYTF.

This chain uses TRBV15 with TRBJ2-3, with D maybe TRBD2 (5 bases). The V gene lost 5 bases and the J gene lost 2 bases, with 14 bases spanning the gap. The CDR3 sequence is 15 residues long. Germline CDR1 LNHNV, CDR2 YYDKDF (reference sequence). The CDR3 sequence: CATSLPGRFTDTQYF. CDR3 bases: TGTGCCACCAGCTTACCGGGAAGATTCACAGATACGCAGTATTTT. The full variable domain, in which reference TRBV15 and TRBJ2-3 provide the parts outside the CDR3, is DAMVIQNPRYQVTQFGKPVTLSCSQTLNHNVMYWYQQKSSQAPKLLFHYYDKDFNNEADTPDNFQSRRPNTSFCFLDIRSPGLGDTAMYLCATSLPGRFTDTQYFGPGTRLTVL.

CDR3 sequence (DNA): TGTGCCAGCAGCTTACCAGACCCCACCGGGGAGCTGTTTTTT. It specifies CASSLPDPTGELFF. The chain employs TRBV7-9 and TRBJ2-2; D remains ambiguous. CDR3 length: 14 residues. The V gene's germline CDR1 is SEHNR and CDR2 FQNEAQ (reference sequence). Trimming removed 2 bases from V and 4 bases from J, with 8 bases in between.

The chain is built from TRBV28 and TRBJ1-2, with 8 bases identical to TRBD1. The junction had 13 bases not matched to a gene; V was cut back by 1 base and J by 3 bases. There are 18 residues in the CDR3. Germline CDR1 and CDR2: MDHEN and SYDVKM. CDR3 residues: CASSLSRIGQGIDYGYTF. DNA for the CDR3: TGTGCCAGCAGTTTATCTAGGATCGGACAGGGAATTGACTATGGCTACACCTTC.

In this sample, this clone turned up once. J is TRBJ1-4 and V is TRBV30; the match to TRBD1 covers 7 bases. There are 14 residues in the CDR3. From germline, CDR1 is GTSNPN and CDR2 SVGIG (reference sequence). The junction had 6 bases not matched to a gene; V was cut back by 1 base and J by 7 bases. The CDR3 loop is CAWSAGAGGEKLFF. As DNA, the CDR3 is TGTGCCTGGAGTGCGGGGGCAGGGGGTGAAAAACTGTTTTTT. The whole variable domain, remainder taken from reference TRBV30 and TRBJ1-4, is SQTIHQWPATLVQPVGSPLSLECTVEGTSNPNLYWYRQAAGRGLQLLFYSVGIGQISSEVPQNLSASRPQDRQFILSSKKLLLSDSGFYLCAWSAGAGGEKLFFGSGTQLSVL.

The CDR3 coding sequence is TGTGCCAGCACCGGGGCTAGGACAGCCGATAGCAATCAGCCCCAGCATTTT. It yields the protein CASTGARTADSNQPQHF. The rearrangement uses TRBV2 and TRBJ1-5, with TRBD1 as a possible D gene (6 bases). V lost 7 bases to trimming and J lost 0 bases, with 19 bases between them. The CDR3 sequence is 17 residues long. Germline CDR1 is SNHLY and CDR2 is FYNNEI.

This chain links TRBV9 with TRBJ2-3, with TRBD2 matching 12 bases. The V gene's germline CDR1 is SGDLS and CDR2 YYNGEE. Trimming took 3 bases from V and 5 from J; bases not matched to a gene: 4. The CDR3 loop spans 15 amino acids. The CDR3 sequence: CASSASTSGGDTQYF. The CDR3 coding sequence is TGTGCCAGCAGCGCTTCGACTAGCGGGGGAGATACGCAGTATTTT.

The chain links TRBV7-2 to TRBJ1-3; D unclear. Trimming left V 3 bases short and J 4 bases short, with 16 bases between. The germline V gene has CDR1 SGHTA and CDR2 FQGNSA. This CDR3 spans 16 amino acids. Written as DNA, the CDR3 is TGTGCCAGCAGCTTCGGGCCCTGGGGTAGCGGAAACACCATATATTTT. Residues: CASSFGPWGSGNTIYF.

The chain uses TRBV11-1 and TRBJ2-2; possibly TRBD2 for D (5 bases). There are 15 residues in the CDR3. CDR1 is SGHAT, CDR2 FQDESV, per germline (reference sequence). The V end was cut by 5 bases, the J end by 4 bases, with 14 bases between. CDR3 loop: CASSPRERFTGELFF. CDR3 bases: TGTGCCAGCAGCCCCCGCGAGCGGTTCACCGGGGAGCTGTTTTTT.

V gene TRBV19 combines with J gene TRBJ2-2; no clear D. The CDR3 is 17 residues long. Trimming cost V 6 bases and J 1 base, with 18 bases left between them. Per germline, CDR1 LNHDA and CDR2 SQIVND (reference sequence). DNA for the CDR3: TGTGCCAGTAGCCGCAGAGCTAAGAACTTGAACACCGGGGAGCTGTTTTTT. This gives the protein CASSRRAKNLNTGELFF.

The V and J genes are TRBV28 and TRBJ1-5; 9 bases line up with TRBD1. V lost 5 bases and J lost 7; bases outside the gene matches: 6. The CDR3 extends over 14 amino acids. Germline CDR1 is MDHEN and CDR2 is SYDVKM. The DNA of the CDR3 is TGTGCCAGCAGTCTGGGACAGGGCGGCCAGCCCCAGCATTTT. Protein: CASSLGQGGQPQHF.

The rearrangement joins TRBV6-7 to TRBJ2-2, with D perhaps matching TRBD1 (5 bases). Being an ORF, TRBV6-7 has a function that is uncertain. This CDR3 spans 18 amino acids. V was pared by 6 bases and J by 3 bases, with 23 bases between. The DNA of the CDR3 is TGTGCCAGCAGCCAGAGACCGACAGCTCAAGGGGACACCGGGGAGCTGTTTTTT. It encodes CASSQRPTAQGDTGELFF.

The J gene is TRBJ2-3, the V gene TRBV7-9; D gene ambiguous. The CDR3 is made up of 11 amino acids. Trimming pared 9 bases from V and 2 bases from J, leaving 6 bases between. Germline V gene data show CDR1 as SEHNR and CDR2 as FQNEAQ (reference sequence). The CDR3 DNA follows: TGTGCCAGAGGAGCCACAGATACGCAGTATTTT. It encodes CARGATDTQYF.

CDR3 nucleotide sequence: TGTGCCAGCAGCGTAGGGACAGGGTGGACAGATACGCAGTATTTT. Translation: CASSVGTGWTDTQYF. The V and J genes are TRBV9 and TRBJ2-3; 8 bases fit TRBD1. The germline V gene has CDR1 SGDLS and CDR2 YYNGEE. V was clipped by 0 bases and J by 3 bases; unmatched bases: 3. The CDR3 extends over 15 amino acids.